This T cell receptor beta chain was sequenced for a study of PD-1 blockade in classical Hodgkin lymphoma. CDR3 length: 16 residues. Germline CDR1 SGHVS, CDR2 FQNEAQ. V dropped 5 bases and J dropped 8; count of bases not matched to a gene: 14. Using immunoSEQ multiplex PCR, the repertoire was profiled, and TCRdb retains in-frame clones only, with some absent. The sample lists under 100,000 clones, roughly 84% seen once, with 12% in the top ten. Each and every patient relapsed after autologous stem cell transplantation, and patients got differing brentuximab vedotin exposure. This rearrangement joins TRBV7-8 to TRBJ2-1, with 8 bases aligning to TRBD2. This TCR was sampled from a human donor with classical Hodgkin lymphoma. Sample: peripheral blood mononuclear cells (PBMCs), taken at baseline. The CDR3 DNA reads TGTGCCAGCAGCACATGGACTAGCTCCCGGCTCGATGAGCAGTTCTTC. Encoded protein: CASSTWTSSRLDEQFF.